This note documents a single TCR beta chain sequence. The V end lost 3 bases, the J end lost 1 base, and 9 bases lay between the germline ends. Looked up from germline, CDR1 is SGHVS and CDR2 is FNYEAQ. There are 15 residues in the CDR3. In the original processing: Amplification of reference gene primers was used by the study to estimate nucleated cell counts. Data came from immunoSEQ multiplex PCR; TCRdb stores just in-frame clones and leaves some out. That table gives V, J and clone size, and the DNA gave D and trimming. In the table there are some 150,000 clones, 84% of which are singletons. The entry originates in a study of blood T cell repertoires in COVID-19. The overall study: From the United States, Italy and Spain came samples of acute and convalescent COVID-19. The cDNA or gDNA used as material had been derived from T cells, B-cell-depleted T cells, or PBMCs.

The chain is built from TRBV7-6 and TRBJ2-2; D unresolved. The clonotype originates from a woman between 50 and 59 years old in a cohort sampled during active or convalescent COVID-19. Sequencing was carried out using peripheral blood. CDR3 sequence reads: CASSFASVNTGELFF. The CDR3 coding sequence is TGTGCCAGCAGCTTCGCCAGTGTGAACACCGGGGAGCTGTTTTTT.